This T cell receptor beta chain derives from a study of blood T cell repertoires in COVID-19. CDR3 length: 15 residues. Germline CDR1 and CDR2: SGHRS and YFSETQ. V was pared by 4 bases and J by 1 base, with 7 bases of the junction left unmatched. Measured with immunoSEQ multiplex PCR; TCRdb has only the in-frame clones, and not every one. Of around 470,000 clones listed, roughly 88% are singletons. The V gene is TRBV5-1, the J gene TRBJ1-1, with TRBD1 identical over 7 bases. This TCR was sampled from a man between 18 and 35 years old who had recovered from COVID-19. The sequenced material came from PBMCs or T cells enriched from blood (not recorded which). Here the CDR3 DNA reads TGCGCCAGCAGCGTACAGGGGTCACCGAACACTGAAGCTTTCTTT. It encodes CASSVQGSPNTEAFF.